This T cell receptor beta chain emerged from a study of cytomegalovirus exposure and HLA in healthy donors. General study results and limits: Later analysis suggested most CMV-associated TCR beta chains were HLA-restricted. A missense DCLRE1C variant was associated with V- and J-gene trimming of TCR beta chains in a later analysis, and an independent cohort replicated the association. In a later analysis, HLA-C alleles had the fewest associated TCRs, DRB1 alleles the most.

On this clone: Its antigen is unidentified.

The study sampled nominally healthy donors, though unrecorded immune exposures were likely. Vbeta (60) and Jbeta (13) primers were used in the PCR. Clones were read by immunoSEQ multiplex PCR, and TCRdb kept only the in-frame ones, dropping some. The table includes some 77,000 clones, roughly 75% detected once. This CDR3 has 14 residues. Germline lookup yields CDR1 LNHDA and CDR2 SQIVND (reference sequence). The V segment lost 10 bases and the J segment 4 bases; nucleotides outside the gene matches: 12. The origin of this receptor is a woman in her thirties or forties in good health and CMV-seronegative. The chain is built from TRBV19 and TRBJ1-2; 7 bases agree with TRBD1. The sequencing input was PBMCs. Here the CDR3 reads CATSPGQYSYGYTF. CDR3 in DNA: TGTGCCACCTCCCCGGGACAGTACTCCTATGGCTACACCTTC.